The text below deals with one T cell receptor beta chain. Using its own MiXCR run on the PCR reads, TCRdb lists one record per CDR3 protein. This table holds under 11,000 distinct CDR3 sequences, approximately 30% found once. This sample was included in a study of immune characterization of retroperitoneal liposarcoma. Trimming removed 0 bases from V and 0 bases from J, with 4 bases in between. Germline loops: CDR1 MRHNA, CDR2 SNTAGT. CDR3 length: 14 residues. This receptor was identified in a male donor with retroperitoneal liposarcoma. The V call is TRBV6-4, the J call TRBJ2-3; no clear D. The specimen was tumor tissue. The CDR3 region has the DNA TGTGCCAGCAGTGACTCAACTAGCACAGATACGCAGTATTTT. Translation: CASSDSTSTDTQYF.